One T cell receptor (beta chain) is described in this entry. Its binding antigen is unknown. Base qualities are not recorded, but no much larger clone differs from it by a single base. TCRbeta CDR3 regions were amplified from genomic DNA by means of the immunoSEQ Assay, a bias-controlled multiplex PCR. In the authors' own workflow: The number of nucleated cells in each sample was estimated from the amplification of reference gene primers within the assay. Sequence reads were collapsed and filtered to measure the absolute abundance of every unique TCRbeta CDR3 rearrangement. Productive Simpson clonality was computed per sample as the square root of Simpson's diversity index over productive rearrangements. TCRdb obtained this table from immuneACCESS and retained in-frame rearrangements with V and J assigned. These tables miss some clones; where compared with another copy, unresolved V genes account for less than half of the shortfall, and the remainder is unexplained. V, J and clone size derive from that table, while D and trimming were established from the DNA sequence. This sample gives roughly 120,000 clones in total; about 80% of them show up just once. Approximately 8.1% of the sample rests with the top ten.

The sample originates from a study of blood T cell repertoires in COVID-19 (TCRdb year 2020). A note on the overall study: Samples from collaborators originated in the United States, Italy and Spain and spanned both the acute and convalescent phases of COVID-19. Subjects who had been exposed to COVID-19, were actively infected with it, or had recovered from it provided the deeply sampled blood TCRbeta repertoires that made up the dataset. The prospective study material was composed of cDNA or gDNA derived from T cells, B-cell-depleted T cells, or PBMCs. The repertoires were made available in a free public database intended to serve as a resource for research on the immune response to SARS-CoV-2. Where available, HLA class I and class II types were obtained from metadata supplied by the sample provider rather than from assay-based typing. Samples came from the ongoing ImmuneRACE study (first 160 participants) plus 1,254 subjects from 6 global collaborators. A de-identified subject ID, COVID-19 status, age in years and sex were almost always included in the sample metadata. What the research found in general, with its limitations: The amount of clinical and demographic metadata varied by source and participant and was provided uncurated.

The collaborating institutions used their own protocols to collect whole blood in K2EDTA tubes. For TCRbeta analysis, collaborators shipped samples as frozen whole blood, isolated PBMCs, or DNA extracted from either of those sample types. V loses 3 bases of germline sequence and J loses 4 bases, and the interval between the two ends is 5 bases. The CDR3 holds 11 amino acids from the cysteine to the phenylalanine. The DNA shown is the 33-base CDR3, in frame from base 1. From a lookup of the germline V gene (reference sequence), CDR1 and CDR2 are DFQATT and SNEGSKA. Material: peripheral blood. The rearranged segments are TRBV20-1 and TRBJ2-3; the D gene identity is not certain. The source of this sequence is a woman aged 40 to 50 with acute or convalescent COVID-19. The base sequence is TGCAGTGCTAGCCCAGCAGATACGCAGTATTTT. Its protein product is CSASPADTQYF.